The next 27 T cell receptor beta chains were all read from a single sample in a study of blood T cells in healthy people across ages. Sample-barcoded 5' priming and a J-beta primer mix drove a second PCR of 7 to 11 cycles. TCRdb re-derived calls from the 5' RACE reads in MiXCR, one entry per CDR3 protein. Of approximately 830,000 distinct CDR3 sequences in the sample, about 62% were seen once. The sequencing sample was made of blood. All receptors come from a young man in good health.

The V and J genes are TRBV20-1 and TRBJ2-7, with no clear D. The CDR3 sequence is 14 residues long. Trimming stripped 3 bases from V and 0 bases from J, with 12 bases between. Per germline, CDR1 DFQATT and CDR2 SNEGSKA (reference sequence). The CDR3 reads CSARIPQTSYEQYF. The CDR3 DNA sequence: TGCAGTGCTAGGATTCCCCAGACCTCCTACGAGCAGTACTTC.

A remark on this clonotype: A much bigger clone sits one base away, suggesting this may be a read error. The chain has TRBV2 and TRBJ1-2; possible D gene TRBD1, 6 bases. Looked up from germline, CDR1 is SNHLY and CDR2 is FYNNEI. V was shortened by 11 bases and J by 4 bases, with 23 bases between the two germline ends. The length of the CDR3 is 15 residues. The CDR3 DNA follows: TGTGCCGGCTCCGAAAGGTCCAGGGGCGGCTATGGCTACACCTTC. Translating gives CAGSERSRGGYGYTF. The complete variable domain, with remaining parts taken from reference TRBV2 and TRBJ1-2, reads EPEVTQTPSHQVTQMGQEVILRCVPISNHLYFYWYRQILGQKVEFLVSFYNNEISEKSEIFDDQFSVERPDGSNFTLKIRSTKLEDSAMYFCAGSERSRGGYGYTFGSGTRLTVV.

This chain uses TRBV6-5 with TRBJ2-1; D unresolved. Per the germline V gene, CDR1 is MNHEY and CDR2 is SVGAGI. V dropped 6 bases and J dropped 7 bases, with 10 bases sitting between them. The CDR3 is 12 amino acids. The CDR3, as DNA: TGTGCCAGCAGCGCCAAATGGAATGAGCAGTTCTTC. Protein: CASSAKWNEQFF.

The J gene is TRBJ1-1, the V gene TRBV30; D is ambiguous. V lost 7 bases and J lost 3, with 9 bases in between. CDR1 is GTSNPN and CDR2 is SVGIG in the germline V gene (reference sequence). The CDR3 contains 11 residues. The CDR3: CASRRDTEAFF. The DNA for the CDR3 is TGTGCCTCCCGTCGGGACACTGAAGCTTTCTTT.

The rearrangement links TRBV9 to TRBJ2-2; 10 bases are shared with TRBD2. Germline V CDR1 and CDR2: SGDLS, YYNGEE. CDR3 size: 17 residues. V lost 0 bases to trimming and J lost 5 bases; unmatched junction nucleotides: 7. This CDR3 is CASSVEVVAGGTGELFF. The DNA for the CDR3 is TGTGCCAGCAGCGTAGAGGTGGTAGCGGGGGGAACCGGGGAGCTGTTTTTT.

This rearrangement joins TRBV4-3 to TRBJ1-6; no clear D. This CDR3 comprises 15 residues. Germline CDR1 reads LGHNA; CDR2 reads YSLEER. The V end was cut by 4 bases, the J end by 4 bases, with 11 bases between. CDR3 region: CASSPQRLYNSPLHF. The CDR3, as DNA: TGCGCCAGCAGCCCTCAGAGGCTATATAATTCACCCCTCCACTTT.

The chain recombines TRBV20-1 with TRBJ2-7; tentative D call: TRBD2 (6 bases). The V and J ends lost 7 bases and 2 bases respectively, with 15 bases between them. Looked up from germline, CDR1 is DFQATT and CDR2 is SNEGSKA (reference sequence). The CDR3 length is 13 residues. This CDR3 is CSVRRDETYEQYF. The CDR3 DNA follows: TGCAGTGTTAGGCGGGACGAGACCTACGAGCAGTACTTC.

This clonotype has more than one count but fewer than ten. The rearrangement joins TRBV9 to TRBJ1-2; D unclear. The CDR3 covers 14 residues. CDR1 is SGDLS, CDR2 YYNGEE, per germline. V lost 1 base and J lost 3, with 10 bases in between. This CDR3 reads CASSVTLGYYGYTF. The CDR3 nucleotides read TGTGCCAGCAGCGTAACCTTGGGTTACTATGGCTACACCTTC.

In DNA, the CDR3 is TGTGCCAGTTCAGGGGGCGTTGGGACCCAGTACTTC. Translation: CASSGGVGTQYF. This chain connects TRBV6-1 to TRBJ2-5, with 8 nucleotides matching TRBD1. The CDR3 spans 12 residues. Per the germline V gene, CDR1 is MNHNS and CDR2 is SASEGT. V trimming: 9 bases; J trimming: 7 bases; junction bases outside the gene matches: 7.

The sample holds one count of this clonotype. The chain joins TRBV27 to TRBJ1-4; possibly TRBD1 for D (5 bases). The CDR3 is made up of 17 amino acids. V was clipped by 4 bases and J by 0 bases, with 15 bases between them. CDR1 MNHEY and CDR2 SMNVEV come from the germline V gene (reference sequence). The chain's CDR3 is CASSSIADSATNEKLFF. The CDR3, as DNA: TGTGCCAGCAGTTCTATCGCCGACAGTGCAACTAATGAAAAACTGTTTTTT.

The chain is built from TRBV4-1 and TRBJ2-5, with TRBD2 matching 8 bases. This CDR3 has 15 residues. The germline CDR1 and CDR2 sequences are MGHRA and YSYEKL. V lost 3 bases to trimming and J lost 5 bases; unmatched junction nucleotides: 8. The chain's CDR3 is CASSHPGTRRETQYF. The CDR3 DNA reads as TGCGCCAGCAGCCATCCCGGGACTAGACGGGAGACCCAGTACTTC.

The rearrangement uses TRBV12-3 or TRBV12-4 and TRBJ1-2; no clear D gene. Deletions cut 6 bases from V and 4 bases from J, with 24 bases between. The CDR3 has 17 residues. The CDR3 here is CASSLSYPLPDGYGYTF. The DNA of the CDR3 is TGTGCCAGCAGCCTCAGCTACCCATTACCGGATGGCTATGGCTACACCTTC.

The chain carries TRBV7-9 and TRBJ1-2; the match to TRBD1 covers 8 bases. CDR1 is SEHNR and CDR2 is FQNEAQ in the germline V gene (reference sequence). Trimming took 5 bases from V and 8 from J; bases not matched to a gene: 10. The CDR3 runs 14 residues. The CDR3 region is CASSHLDRVQGYTF. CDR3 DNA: TGTGCCAGCAGCCACCTGGACAGGGTGCAGGGCTACACCTTC.

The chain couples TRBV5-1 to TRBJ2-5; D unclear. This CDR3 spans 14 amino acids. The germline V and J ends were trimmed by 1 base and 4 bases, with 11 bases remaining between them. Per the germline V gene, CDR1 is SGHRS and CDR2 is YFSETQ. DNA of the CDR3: TGCGCCAGCAGCTTGTCTCACAGCCTAGAGACCCAGTACTTC. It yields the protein CASSLSHSLETQYF.

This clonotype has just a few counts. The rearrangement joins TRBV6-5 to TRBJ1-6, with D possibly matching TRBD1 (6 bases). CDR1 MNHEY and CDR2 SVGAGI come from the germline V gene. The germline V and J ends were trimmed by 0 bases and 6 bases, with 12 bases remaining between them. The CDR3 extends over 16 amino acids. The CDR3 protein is CASSYSRQGSNSPLHF. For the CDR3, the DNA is TGTGCCAGCAGTTACTCTAGGCAGGGGAGTAATTCACCCCTCCACTTT.

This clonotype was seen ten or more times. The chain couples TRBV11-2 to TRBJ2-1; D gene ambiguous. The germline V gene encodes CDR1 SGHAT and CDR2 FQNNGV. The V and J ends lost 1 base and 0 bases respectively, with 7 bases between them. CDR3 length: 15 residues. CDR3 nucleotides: TGTGCCAGCAGCTTAGGGTTTTCCTCCTACAATGAGCAGTTCTTC. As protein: CASSLGFSSYNEQFF.

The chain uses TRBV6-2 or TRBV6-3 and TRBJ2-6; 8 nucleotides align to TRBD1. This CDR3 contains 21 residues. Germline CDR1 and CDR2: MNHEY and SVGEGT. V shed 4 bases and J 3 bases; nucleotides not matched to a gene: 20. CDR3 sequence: CASSSDVGTGGFVGGANVLTF. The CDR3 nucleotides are TGTGCCAGCAGTTCCGACGTCGGTACAGGGGGTTTCGTTGGTGGGGCCAACGTCCTGACTTTC.

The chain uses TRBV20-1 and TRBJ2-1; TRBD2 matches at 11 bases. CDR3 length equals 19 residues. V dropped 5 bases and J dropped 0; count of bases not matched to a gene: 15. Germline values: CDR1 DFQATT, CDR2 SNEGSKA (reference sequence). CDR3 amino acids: CSASRGDSGGDLSYNEQFF. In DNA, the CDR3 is TGCAGTGCTTCCCGCGGGGATAGCGGGGGGGACCTCTCCTACAATGAGCAGTTCTTC.

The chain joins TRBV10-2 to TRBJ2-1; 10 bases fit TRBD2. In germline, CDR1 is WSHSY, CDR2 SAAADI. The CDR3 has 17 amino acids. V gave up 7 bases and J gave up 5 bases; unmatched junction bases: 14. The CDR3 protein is CASIRTSGSTFNNEQFF. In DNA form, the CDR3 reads TGCGCCAGCATCAGGACTAGCGGCTCCACCTTCAACAATGAGCAGTTCTTC.

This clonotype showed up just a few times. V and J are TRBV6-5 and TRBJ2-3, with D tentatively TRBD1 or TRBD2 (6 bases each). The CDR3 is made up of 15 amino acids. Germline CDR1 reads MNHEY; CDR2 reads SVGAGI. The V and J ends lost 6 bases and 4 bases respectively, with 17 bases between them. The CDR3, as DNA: TGTGCCAGCAGCCGAAGGGGGGCTGTCGCAGATACGCAGTATTTT. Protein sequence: CASSRRGAVADTQYF.

CDR3 loop: CASSQKGYNSPLHF. The CDR3, as DNA: TGTGCCAGCAGCCAGAAGGGTTATAATTCACCCCTCCACTTT. This rearrangement joins TRBV9 to TRBJ1-6; D is uncertain. Germline CDR1 reads SGDLS; CDR2 reads YYNGEE. The CDR3 is 14 amino acids. V lost 4 bases, J lost 4 bases, and 9 bases lay in between.

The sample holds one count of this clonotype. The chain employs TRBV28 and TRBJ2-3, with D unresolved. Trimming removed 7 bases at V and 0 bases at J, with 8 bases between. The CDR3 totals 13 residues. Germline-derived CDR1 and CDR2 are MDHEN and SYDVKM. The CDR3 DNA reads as TGTGCCAGCAATATTGTGAGCACAGATACGCAGTATTTT. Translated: CASNIVSTDTQYF.

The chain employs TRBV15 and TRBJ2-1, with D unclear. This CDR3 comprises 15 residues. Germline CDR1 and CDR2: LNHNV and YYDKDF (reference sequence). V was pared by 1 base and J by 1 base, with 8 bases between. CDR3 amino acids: CATSRVQTSYNEQFF. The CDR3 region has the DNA TGTGCCACCAGCAGAGTCCAGACTTCCTACAATGAGCAGTTCTTC. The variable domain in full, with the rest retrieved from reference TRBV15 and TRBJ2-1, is DAMVIQNPRYQVTQFGKPVTLSCSQTLNHNVMYWYQQKSSQAPKLLFHYYDKDFNNEADTPDNFQSRRPNTSFCFLDIRSPGLGDTAMYLCATSRVQTSYNEQFFGPGTRLTVL.

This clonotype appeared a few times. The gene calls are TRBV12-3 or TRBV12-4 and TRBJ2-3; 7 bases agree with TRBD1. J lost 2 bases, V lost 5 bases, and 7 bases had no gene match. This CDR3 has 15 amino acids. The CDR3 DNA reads TGTGCCAGCAGTCCAGACAGGGCTACCACAGATACGCAGTATTTT. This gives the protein CASSPDRATTDTQYF.

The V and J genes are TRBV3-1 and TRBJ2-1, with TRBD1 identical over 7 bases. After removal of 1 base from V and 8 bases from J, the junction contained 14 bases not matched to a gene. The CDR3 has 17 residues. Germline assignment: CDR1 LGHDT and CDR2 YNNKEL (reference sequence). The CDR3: CASSQAGRDSIWDEQFF. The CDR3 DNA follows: TGTGCCAGCAGCCAAGCGGGACGGGACAGCATATGGGATGAGCAGTTCTTC.

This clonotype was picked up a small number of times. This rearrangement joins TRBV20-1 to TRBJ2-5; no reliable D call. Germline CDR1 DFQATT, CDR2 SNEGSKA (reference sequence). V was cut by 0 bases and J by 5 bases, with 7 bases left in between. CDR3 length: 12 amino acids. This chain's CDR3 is CSARDLWETQYF. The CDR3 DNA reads TGCAGTGCTAGAGATCTGTGGGAGACCCAGTACTTC.

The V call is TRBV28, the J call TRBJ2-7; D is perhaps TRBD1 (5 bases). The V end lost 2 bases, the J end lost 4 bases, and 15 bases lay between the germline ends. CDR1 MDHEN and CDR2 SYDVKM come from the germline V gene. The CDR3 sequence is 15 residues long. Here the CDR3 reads CASSLVAAGQYEQYF. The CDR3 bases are TGTGCCAGCAGTTTAGTAGCTGCAGGGCAATACGAGCAGTACTTC.